A single sample is the source of the 20 T cell receptor beta chains below, sequenced in a study of blood T cell repertoires in COVID-19. Clones were read by immunoSEQ multiplex PCR, and TCRdb kept only the in-frame ones, dropping some. The profile covers about 140,000 clones, with approximately 84% appearing a single time and 5.5% taken by the ten largest. What was sequenced was PBMCs or T cells enriched from blood (not recorded which). The receptor source for this set is a man aged 40-55 years with acute COVID-19.

The chain is built from TRBV19 and TRBJ1-3; the D gene is possibly TRBD1 (5 bases). The V gene lost 9 bases and the J gene lost 2 bases, with 11 bases spanning the gap. The CDR3 contains 13 residues. CDR1 and CDR2 from the germline V gene are LNHDA and SQIVND (reference sequence). The CDR3 DNA sequence: TGTGCCAGCTCGGGGGAGGCTGGAAACACCATATATTTT. As protein: CASSGEAGNTIYF.

V gene TRBV13 combines with J gene TRBJ1-1; a possible D gene is TRBD1 (5 bases). Per germline, CDR1 PRHDT and CDR2 FYEKMQ (reference sequence). Deletions cut 0 bases from V and 2 bases from J, with 13 bases between. The CDR3 loop spans 16 amino acids. CDR3 amino acids: CASSLGSGGINTEAFF. DNA for the CDR3: TGTGCCAGCAGCTTAGGGTCGGGGGGAATCAACACTGAAGCTTTCTTT.

The chain is built from TRBV5-4 and TRBJ2-7, with TRBD2 identical over 11 bases. The CDR3 length is 16 residues. J gave up 1 base and V 2 bases, and 5 bases lay outside the gene matches. Germline CDR1 is SGHNT and CDR2 is YYREEE (reference sequence). The CDR3 spells CASSFPLAGGSYEQYF. In nucleotides, the CDR3 is TGTGCCAGCAGCTTTCCGCTAGCGGGGGGATCCTACGAGCAGTACTTC.

V is TRBV10-3 and J is TRBJ1-2; a weak D match, TRBD1 (5 bases). This CDR3 comprises 13 residues. Trimming pared 4 bases from V and 2 bases from J, leaving 8 bases between. From germline, CDR1 is ENHRY and CDR2 SYGVKD. This CDR3 is CAISVDINYGYTF. CDR3 nucleotide sequence: TGTGCCATCAGTGTGGACATAAACTATGGCTACACCTTC.

The V call is TRBV27, the J call TRBJ2-3, with D perhaps TRBD1 (6 bases). V lost 8 bases, J lost 5 bases, and 14 bases lay in between. Germline CDR1 MNHEY, CDR2 SMNVEV (reference sequence). This CDR3 comprises 13 residues. CDR3 sequence reads: CASSVRGGDTQYF. CDR3 DNA sequence: TGTGCCAGCTCGGTCAGAGGGGGAGATACGCAGTATTTT.

This rearrangement joins TRBV3-1 (or the pseudogene TRBV3-2) to TRBJ1-1, with D possibly being TRBD1 (5 bases). The CDR3 totals 13 residues. With 5 bases removed from V and 3 bases from J, the gap between germline ends came to 10 bases. Germline V gene sequence: CDR1 LGHDT, CDR2 YNNKEL (reference sequence). CDR3 DNA: TGTGCCAGCAGCAATTCGGGGGACACTGAAGCTTTCTTT. This translates into CASSNSGDTEAFF.

V and J are TRBV3-1 (or the pseudogene TRBV3-2) and TRBJ2-7; D gene uncertain. Per the germline V gene, CDR1 is LGHDT and CDR2 is YNNKEL (reference sequence). V gave up 3 bases and J gave up 4 bases, with 7 bases separating them. This CDR3 spans 12 amino acids. This CDR3 reads CASSHEEYEQYF. CDR3 DNA sequence: TGTGCCAGCAGCCATGAAGAGTACGAGCAGTACTTC.

The rearrangement links TRBV7-9 to TRBJ2-7; TRBD2 matches at 13 bases. The length of the CDR3 is 16 residues. V was clipped by 6 bases and J by 5 bases; unmatched bases: 10. In germline, CDR1 is SEHNR, CDR2 FQNEAQ (reference sequence). CDR3 coding DNA: TGTGCCAGCAGTCCCGGACTAGCGGGAGTGTCCCACGAGCAGTACTTC. This sequence encodes CASSPGLAGVSHEQYF.

The chain is built from TRBV28 and TRBJ1-5, with a tentative D call TRBD1 (6 bases). This CDR3 is 14 amino acids long. V lost 4 bases, J lost 0 bases, and 7 bases lay in between. The germline V gene has CDR1 MDHEN and CDR2 SYDVKM. For the CDR3, the DNA is TGTGCCAGCAGTTCAGGGGATAGCAATCAGCCCCAGCATTTT. The encoded protein is CASSSGDSNQPQHF. Full variable domain (missing parts from reference TRBV28 and TRBJ1-5): DVKVTQSSRYLVKRTGEKVFLECVQDMDHENMFWYRQDPGLGLRLIYFSYDVKMKEKGDIPEGYSVSREKKERFSLILESASTNQTSMYLCASSSGDSNQPQHFGDGTRLSIL.

CDR3 in DNA: TGTGCCAGCACCGGACAGGCGCGTAACTATGGCTACACCTTC. Encoded protein: CASTGQARNYGYTF. The rearrangement joins TRBV28 to TRBJ1-2, with 7 bases matching TRBD1. The CDR3 is made up of 14 amino acids. The junction had 6 bases not matched to a gene; V was cut back by 7 bases and J by 1 base. CDR1 and CDR2 (germline): MDHEN, SYDVKM.

The J gene is TRBJ2-1, the V gene TRBV14; TRBD2 matches at 14 bases. In germline, CDR1 is SGHDN, CDR2 FVKESK. The ends lost 4 bases at V and 7 bases at J; junction bases unmatched: 6. The CDR3 is 16 amino acids. CDR3 sequence (DNA): TGTGCCAGCAGCCCAGGGACTAGCGGGAGTAGGAATGAGCAGTTCTTC. This sequence encodes CASSPGTSGSRNEQFF. The full variable domain, its missing parts supplied by reference TRBV14 and TRBJ2-1, is EAGVTQFPSHSVIEKGQTVTLRCDPISGHDNLYWYRRVMGKEIKFLLHFVKESKQDESGMPNNRFLAERTGGTYSTLKVQPAELEDSGVYFCASSPGTSGSRNEQFFGPGTRLTVL.

The genes are TRBV5-4 and TRBJ2-1; possible D gene TRBD2, 5 bases. CDR3 size: 15 residues. The germline V and J ends were trimmed by 2 bases and 3 bases, with 12 bases remaining between them. Germline V gene data show CDR1 as SGHNT and CDR2 as YYREEE (reference sequence). The chain's CDR3 is CASSFQSGNYNEQFF. The DNA for the CDR3 is TGTGCCAGCAGCTTCCAGAGCGGCAACTACAATGAGCAGTTCTTC.

In this sample, this clone turned up once. This chain uses TRBV5-1 with TRBJ2-3; 11 bases agree with TRBD2. Germline-derived CDR1 and CDR2 are SGHRS and YFSETQ. V was pared by 4 bases and J by 5 bases, with 9 bases of the junction left unmatched. This CDR3 comprises 16 residues. The CDR3 sequence: CASSENSGGAEDTQYF. For the CDR3, the DNA is TGCGCCAGCAGCGAGAATAGCGGGGGGGCCGAAGATACGCAGTATTTT.

The gene calls are TRBV3-1 (or the pseudogene TRBV3-2) and TRBJ2-2; no clear D. V was pared by 4 bases and J by 8 bases, with 8 bases between. The CDR3 is 12 residues long. Germline CDR1 reads LGHDT; CDR2 reads YNNKEL (reference sequence). CDR3 in DNA: TGTGCCAGCAGCCCTATTCCGGGGGAGCTGTTTTTT. This codes for CASSPIPGELFF.

The chain combines TRBV10-3 with TRBJ1-4; 9 nucleotides agree with TRBD1. This CDR3 comprises 18 residues. Germline-derived CDR1 and CDR2 are ENHRY and SYGVKD. The V gene end was trimmed by 0 bases and the J gene end by 8 bases; junction bases not matched to a gene: 13. This CDR3 is CAISESLGRGQGEEKLFF. The CDR3 bases are TGTGCCATCAGTGAGTCCCTCGGAAGGGGACAGGGAGAGGAAAAACTGTTTTTT.

In its sample, this clone was seen a few times. The CDR3 nucleotides are TGTGCCAGCAGTATAGCCCAGGGTTTGAGCACTGAAGCTTTCTTT. Its translation is CASSIAQGLSTEAFF. The rearrangement joins TRBV27 to TRBJ1-1, with a tentative D call TRBD1 (5 bases). The CDR3 is 15 amino acids. Germline CDR1 is MNHEY and CDR2 is SMNVEV (reference sequence). With 5 bases removed from V and 4 bases from J, the gap between germline ends came to 17 bases.

CDR3 DNA: TGCGCCAGCAGCTTGTCGGGGTCGGATGGCTACACCTTC. It codes for CASSLSGSDGYTF. The rearrangement links TRBV5-1 to TRBJ1-2; the D is unclear. The CDR3 is 13 residues long. Per germline, CDR1 SGHRS and CDR2 YFSETQ. Between the trimmed V and J ends, which lost 1 base and 6 bases, there was a span of 10 bases. Full variable domain (rest looked up from reference TRBV5-1 and TRBJ1-2): KAGVTQTPRYLIKTRGQQVTLSCSPISGHRSVSWYQQTPGQGLQFLFEYFSETQRNKGNFPGRFSGRQFSNSRSEMNVSTLELGDSALYLCASSLSGSDGYTFGSGTRLTVV.

The chain joins TRBV4-1 to TRBJ1-5; a possible D gene is TRBD1 (5 bases). CDR1 and CDR2 from the germline V gene are MGHRA and YSYEKL. The ends were cut back, 1 base at V and 9 bases at J, with 16 bases in the middle. CDR3 length: 15 amino acids. The CDR3 loop is CASSQVPNQGGPQHF. DNA of the CDR3: TGCGCCAGCAGCCAAGTTCCCAACCAGGGAGGGCCCCAGCATTTT.

V gene TRBV24-1 combines with J gene TRBJ2-2; TRBD1 agrees at 9 bases. The CDR3 consists of 17 residues. Germline values: CDR1 KGHDR, CDR2 SFDVKD. V lost 0 bases, J lost 2 bases, and 3 bases stayed unmatched. CDR3: CATSDLSGQGNTGELFF. The DNA for the CDR3 is TGTGCCACCAGTGATTTGTCGGGACAGGGTAACACCGGGGAGCTGTTTTTT.

This chain links TRBV28 with TRBJ1-5; D is perhaps TRBD1 (5 bases). V lost 6 bases and J lost 2, with 17 bases in between. Germline assignment: CDR1 MDHEN and CDR2 SYDVKM. The CDR3 extends over 16 amino acids. CDR3 coding DNA: TGTGCCAGCAGGTCCGGACAACTCGGAGGCAATCAGCCCCAGCATTTT. The encoded protein is CASRSGQLGGNQPQHF.